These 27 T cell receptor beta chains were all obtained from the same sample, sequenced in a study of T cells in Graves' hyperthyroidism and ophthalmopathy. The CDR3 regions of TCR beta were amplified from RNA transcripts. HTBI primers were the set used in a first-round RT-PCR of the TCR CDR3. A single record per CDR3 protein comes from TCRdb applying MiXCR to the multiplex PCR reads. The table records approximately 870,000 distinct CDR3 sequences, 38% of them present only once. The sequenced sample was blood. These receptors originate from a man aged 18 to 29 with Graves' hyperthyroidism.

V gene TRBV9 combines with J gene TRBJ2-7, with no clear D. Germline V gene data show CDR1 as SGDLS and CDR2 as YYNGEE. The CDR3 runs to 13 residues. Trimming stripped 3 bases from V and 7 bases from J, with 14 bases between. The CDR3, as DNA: TGTGCCAGCAGCGATTGGTCCTCTGGGGAGCAGTACTTC. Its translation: CASSDWSSGEQYF.

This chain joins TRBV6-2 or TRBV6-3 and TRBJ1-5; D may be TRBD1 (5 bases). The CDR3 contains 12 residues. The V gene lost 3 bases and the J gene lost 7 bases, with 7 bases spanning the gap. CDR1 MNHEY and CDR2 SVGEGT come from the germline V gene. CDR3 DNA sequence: TGTGCCAGCAGTTATGGGGGGCAGCCCCAGCATTTT. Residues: CASSYGGQPQHF.

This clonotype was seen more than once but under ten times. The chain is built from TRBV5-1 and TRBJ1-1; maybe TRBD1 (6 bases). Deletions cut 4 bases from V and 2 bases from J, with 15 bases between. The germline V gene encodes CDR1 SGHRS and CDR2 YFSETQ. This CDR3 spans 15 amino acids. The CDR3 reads CASSQIARGNTEAFF. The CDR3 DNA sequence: TGCGCCAGCAGCCAGATTGCCAGGGGCAACACTGAAGCTTTCTTT.

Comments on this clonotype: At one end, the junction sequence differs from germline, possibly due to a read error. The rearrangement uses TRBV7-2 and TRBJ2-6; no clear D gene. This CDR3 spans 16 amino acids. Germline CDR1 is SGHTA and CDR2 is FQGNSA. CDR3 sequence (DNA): TGCGCCAGCAGCCCCGCGATGGTCTCTGGGGCCAACGTCCTGACTTTC. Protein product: CASSPAMVSGANVLTF.

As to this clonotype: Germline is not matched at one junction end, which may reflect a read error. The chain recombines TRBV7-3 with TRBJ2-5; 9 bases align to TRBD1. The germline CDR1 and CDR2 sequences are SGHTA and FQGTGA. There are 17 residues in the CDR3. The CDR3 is CASSFHQTGQGEETQYF. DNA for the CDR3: TGCGCCAGCAGCTTCCACCAAACGGGACAGGGTGAAGAGACCCAGTACTTC.

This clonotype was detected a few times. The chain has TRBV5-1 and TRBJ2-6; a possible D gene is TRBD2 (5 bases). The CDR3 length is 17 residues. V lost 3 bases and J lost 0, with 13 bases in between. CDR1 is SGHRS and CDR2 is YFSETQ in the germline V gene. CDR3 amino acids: CASSYVGVSSGANVLTF. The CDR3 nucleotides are TGCGCCAGCAGCTATGTGGGAGTGAGCTCTGGGGCCAACGTCCTGACTTTC.

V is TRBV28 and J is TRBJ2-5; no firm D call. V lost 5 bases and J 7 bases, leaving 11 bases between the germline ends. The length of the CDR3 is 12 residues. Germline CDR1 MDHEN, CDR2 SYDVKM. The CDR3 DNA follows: TGTGCCAGCAGTACACCCCATGGGACCCAGTACTTC. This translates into CASSTPHGTQYF.

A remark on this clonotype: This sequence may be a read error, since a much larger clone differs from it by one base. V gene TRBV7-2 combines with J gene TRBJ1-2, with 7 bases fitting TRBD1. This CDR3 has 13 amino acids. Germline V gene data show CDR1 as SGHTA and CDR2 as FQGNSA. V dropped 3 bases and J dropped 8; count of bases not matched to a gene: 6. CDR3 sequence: CASSFEGAYGYTF. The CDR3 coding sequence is TGTGCCAGCAGCTTCGAGGGGGCTTACGGCTACACCTTC.

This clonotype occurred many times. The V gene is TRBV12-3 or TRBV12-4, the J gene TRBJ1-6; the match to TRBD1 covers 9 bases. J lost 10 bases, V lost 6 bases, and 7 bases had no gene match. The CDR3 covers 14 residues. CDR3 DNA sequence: TGTGCCAGCAGGCCGGGACAGGGTTGGTCACCCCTCCACTTT. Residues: CASRPGQGWSPLHF.

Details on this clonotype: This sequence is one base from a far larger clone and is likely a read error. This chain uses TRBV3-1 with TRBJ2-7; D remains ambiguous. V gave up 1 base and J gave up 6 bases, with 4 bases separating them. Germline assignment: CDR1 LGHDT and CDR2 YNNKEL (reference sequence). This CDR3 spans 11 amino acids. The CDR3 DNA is TGTGCCAGCAGCCAAGTGAGCGAGCAGTACTTC. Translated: CASSQVSEQYF.

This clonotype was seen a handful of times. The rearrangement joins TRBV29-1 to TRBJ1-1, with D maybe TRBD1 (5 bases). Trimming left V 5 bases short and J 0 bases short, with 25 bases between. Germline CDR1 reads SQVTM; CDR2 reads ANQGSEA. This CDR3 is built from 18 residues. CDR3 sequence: CSVPPSGDEIYMNTEAFF. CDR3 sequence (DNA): TGCAGCGTTCCTCCCTCCGGGGACGAAATCTACATGAACACTGAAGCTTTCTTT.

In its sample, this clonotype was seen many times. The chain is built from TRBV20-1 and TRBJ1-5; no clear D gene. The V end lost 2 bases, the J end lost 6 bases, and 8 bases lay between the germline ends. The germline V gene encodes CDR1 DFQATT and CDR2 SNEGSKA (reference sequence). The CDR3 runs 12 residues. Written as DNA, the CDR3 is TGCAGTGCTAGATCGGGAATTCAGCCCCAGCATTTT. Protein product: CSARSGIQPQHF.

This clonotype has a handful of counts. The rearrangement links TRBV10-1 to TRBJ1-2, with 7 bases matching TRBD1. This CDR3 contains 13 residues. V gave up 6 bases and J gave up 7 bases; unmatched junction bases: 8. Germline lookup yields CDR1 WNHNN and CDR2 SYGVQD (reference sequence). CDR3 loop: CASSLGQEAGYTF. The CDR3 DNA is TGCGCCAGCAGCCTCGGACAGGAGGCTGGCTACACCTTC.

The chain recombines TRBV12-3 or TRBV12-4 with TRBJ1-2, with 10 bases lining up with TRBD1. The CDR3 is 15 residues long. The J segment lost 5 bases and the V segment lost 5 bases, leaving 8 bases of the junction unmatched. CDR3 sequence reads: CASSAGQGVLYGYTF. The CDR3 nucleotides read TGTGCCAGCAGTGCAGGACAGGGGGTTTTATATGGCTACACCTTC.

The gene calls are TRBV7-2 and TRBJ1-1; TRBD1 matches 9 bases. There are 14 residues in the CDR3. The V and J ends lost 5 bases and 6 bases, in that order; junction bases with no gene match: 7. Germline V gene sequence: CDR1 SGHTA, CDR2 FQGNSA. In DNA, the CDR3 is TGTGCCAGCAGCAGGACAGGGGAGGGCTCTGAAGCTTTCTTT. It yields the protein CASSRTGEGSEAFF.

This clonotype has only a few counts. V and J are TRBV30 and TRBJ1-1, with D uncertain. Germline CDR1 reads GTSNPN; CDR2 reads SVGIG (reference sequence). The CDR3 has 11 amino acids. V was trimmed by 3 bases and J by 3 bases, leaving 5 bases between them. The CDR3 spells CAWSLDTEAFF. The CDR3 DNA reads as TGTGCCTGGAGCCTGGACACTGAAGCTTTCTTT.

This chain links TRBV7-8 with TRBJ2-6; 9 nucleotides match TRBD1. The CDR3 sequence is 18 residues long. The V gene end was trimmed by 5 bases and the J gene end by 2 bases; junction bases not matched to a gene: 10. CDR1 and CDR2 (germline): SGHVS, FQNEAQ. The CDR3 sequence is CASSLNRGRSAGANVLTF. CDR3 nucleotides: TGTGCCAGCAGCCTCAACAGGGGGCGCTCCGCTGGGGCCAACGTCCTGACTTTC.

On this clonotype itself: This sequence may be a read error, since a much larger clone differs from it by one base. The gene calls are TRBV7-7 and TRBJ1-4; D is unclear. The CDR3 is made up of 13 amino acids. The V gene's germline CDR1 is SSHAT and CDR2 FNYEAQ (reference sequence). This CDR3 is CAGSPRANEKLFF. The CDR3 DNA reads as TGTGCCGGCAGCCCCCGGGCGAATGAAAAACTGTTTTTT.

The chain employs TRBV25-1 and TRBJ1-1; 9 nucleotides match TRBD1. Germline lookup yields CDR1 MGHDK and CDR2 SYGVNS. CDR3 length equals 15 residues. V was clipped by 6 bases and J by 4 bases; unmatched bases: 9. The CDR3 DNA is TGTGCCAGCAGCCGGGGGACAGGGAGGAGCACTGAAGCTTTCTTT. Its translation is CASSRGTGRSTEAFF.

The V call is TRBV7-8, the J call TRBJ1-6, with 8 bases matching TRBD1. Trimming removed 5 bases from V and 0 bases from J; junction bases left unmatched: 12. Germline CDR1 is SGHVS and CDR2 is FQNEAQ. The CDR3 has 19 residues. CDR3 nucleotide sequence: TGTGCCAGCAGCCGTGACAGGGGTAGAGGGAGCTCCTATAATTCACCCCTCCACTTT. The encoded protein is CASSRDRGRGSSYNSPLHF.

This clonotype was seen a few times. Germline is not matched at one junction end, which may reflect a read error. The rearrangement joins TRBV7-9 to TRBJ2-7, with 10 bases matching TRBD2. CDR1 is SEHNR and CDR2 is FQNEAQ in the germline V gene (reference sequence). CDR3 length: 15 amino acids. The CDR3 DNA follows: TGCGCCAGCAGCCAAGATGCTAGCGGGAGATCCGAGCAGTACTTC. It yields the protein CASSQDASGRSEQYF.

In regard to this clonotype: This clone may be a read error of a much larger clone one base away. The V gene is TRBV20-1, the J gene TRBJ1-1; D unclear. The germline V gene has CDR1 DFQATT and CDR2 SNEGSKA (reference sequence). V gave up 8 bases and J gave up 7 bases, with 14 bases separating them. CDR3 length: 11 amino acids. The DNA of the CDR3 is TGCAGTACACACCGGGAGGGTGAAGCTTTCTTT. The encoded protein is CSTHREGEAFF.

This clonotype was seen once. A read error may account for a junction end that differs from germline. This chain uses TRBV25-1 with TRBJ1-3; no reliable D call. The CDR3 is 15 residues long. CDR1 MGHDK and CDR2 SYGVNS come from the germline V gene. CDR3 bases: TGTGCCAGCAGTGCCCCGTTAGACTCTGGAAACACTATATATTTT. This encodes CASSAPLDSGNTIYF.

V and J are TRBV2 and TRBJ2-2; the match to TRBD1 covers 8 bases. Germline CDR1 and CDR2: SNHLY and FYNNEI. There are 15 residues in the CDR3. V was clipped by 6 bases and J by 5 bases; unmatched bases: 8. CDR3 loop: CASRDPGQATGELFF. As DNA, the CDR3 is TGTGCCAGCAGGGATCCGGGACAGGCAACCGGGGAGCTGTTTTTT.

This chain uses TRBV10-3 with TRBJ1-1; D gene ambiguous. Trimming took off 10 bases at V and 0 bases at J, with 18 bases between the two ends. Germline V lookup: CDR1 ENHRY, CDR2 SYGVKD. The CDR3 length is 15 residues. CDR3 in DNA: TGTGCCAGCTCACTCCTGGAGCTTATGAACACTGAAGCTTTCTTT. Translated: CASSLLELMNTEAFF.

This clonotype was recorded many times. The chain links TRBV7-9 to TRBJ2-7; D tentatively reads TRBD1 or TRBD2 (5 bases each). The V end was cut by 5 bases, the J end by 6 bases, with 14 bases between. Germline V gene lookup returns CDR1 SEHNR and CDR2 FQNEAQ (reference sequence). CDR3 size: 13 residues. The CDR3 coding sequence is TGTGCCAGCAGCCCCGACGGGGACGGCGAGCAGTACTTC. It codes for CASSPDGDGEQYF.

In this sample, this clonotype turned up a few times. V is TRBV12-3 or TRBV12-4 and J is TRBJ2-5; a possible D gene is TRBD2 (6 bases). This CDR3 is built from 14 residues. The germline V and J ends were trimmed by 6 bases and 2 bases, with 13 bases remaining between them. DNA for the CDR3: TGTGCCAGCAGCCAAGGCGGGGCACAAGAGACCCAGTACTTC. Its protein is CASSQGGAQETQYF.